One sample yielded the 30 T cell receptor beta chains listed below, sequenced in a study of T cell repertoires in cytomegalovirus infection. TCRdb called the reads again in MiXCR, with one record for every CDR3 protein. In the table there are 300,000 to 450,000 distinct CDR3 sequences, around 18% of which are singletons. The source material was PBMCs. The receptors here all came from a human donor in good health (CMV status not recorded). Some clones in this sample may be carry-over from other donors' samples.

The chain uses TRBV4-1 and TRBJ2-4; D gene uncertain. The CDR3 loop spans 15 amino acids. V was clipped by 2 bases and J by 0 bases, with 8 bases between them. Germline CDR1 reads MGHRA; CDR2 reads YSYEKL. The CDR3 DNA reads TGCGCCAGCAGCCAACCGCGGATAGCCAAAAACATTCAGTACTTC. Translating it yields CASSQPRIAKNIQYF.

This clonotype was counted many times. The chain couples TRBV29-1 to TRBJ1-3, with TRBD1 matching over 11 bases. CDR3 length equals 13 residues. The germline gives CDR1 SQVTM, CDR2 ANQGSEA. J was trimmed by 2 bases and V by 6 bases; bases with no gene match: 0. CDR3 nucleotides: TGCAGCGTGGGACAGGGGGCTGGAAACACCATATATTTT. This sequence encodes CSVGQGAGNTIYF.

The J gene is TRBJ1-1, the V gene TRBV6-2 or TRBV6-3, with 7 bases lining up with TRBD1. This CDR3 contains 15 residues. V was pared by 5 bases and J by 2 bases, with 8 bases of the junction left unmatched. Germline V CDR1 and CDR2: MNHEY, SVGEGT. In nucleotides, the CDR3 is TGTGCCAGCAGTAGGCCTGGACAGGATAACACTGAAGCTTTCTTT. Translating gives CASSRPGQDNTEAFF.

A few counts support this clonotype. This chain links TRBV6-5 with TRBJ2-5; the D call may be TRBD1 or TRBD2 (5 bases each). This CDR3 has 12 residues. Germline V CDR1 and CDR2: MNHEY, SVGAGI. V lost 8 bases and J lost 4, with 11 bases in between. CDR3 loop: CASAREPETQYF. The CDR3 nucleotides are TGTGCCAGCGCCAGGGAGCCAGAGACCCAGTACTTC.

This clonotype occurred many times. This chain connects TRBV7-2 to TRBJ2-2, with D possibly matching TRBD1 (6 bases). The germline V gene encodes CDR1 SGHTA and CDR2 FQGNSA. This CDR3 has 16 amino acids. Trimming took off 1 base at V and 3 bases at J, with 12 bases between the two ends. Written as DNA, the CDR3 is TGTGCCAGCAGCTTAGGTGGGGGCGGGTACACCGGGGAGCTGTTTTTT. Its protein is CASSLGGGGYTGELFF.

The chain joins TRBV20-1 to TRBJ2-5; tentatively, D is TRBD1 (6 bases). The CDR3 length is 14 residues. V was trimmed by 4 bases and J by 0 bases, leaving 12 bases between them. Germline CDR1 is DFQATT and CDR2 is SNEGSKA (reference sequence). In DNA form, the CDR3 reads TGCAGTGCTATAGGACAGATTCACCAAGAGACCCAGTACTTC. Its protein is CSAIGQIHQETQYF.

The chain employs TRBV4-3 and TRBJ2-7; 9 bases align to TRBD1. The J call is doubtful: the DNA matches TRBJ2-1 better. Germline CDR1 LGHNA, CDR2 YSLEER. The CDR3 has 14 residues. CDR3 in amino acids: CASSPGQGLDEQFF. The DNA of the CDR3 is TGCGCCAGCAGCCCGGGACAGGGCTTGGACGAGCAGTTCTTC.

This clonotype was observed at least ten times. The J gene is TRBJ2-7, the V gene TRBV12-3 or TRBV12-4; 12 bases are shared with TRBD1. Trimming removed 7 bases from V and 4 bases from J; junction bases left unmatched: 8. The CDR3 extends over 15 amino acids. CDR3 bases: TGTGCCAGCAATAATCCGGGACAGGGGGCTTACGAGCAGTACTTC. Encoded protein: CASNNPGQGAYEQYF.

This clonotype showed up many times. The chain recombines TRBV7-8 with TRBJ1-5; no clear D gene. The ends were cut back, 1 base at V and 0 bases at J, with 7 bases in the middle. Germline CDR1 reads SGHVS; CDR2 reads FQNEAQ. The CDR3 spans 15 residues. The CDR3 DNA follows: TGTGCCAGCAGCTTAGATTTTGATAGCAATCAGCCCCAGCATTTT. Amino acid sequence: CASSLDFDSNQPQHF.

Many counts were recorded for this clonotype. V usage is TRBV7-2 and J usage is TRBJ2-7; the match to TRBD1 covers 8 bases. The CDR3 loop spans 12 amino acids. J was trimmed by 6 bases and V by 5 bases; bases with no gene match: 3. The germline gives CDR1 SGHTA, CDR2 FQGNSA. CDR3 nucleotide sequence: TGTGCCAGCAGCCCACAGGGGGGCGAGCAGTACTTC. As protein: CASSPQGGEQYF.

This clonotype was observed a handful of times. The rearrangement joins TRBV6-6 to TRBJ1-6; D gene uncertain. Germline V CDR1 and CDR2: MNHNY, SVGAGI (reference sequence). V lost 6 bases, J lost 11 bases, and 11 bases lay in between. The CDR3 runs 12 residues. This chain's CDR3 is CASRAGQTPLHF. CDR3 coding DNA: TGTGCCAGCAGGGCCGGGCAAACACCCCTCCACTTT.

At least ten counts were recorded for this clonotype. CDR3 bases: TGTGCCAGCAGCAGTAACGCGCTAGCCTCCTACAATGAGCAGTTCTTC. It specifies CASSSNALASYNEQFF. The gene calls are TRBV7-2 and TRBJ2-1; TRBD2 is a possible D gene (5 bases). The V gene's germline CDR1 is SGHTA and CDR2 FQGNSA. The CDR3 sequence is 16 residues long. Trimming took off 5 bases at V and 0 bases at J, with 14 bases between the two ends.

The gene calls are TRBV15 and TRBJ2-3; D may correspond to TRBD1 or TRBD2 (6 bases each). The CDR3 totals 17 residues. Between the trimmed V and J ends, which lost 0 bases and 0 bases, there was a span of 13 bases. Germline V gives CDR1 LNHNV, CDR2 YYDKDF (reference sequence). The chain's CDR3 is CATSRDWDGGSTDTQYF. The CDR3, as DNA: TGTGCCACCAGCAGAGATTGGGACGGGGGCAGCACAGATACGCAGTATTTT.

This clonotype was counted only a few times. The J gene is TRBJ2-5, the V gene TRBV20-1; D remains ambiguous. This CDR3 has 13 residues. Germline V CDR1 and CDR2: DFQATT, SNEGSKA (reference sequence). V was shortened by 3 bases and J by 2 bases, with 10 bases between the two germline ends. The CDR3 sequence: CSASSSAQETQYF. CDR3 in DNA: TGCAGTGCTAGTTCTTCGGCGCAAGAGACCCAGTACTTC.

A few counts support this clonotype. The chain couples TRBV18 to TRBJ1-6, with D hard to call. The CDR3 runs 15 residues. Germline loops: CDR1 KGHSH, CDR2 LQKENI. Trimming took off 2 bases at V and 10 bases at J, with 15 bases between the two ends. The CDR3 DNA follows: TGTGCCAGCTCACCATTATCGGGTGCGGAATCACCCCTCCACTTT. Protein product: CASSPLSGAESPLHF. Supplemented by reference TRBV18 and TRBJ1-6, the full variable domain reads NAGVMQNPRHLVRRRGQEARLRCSPMKGHSHVYWYRQLPEEGLKFMVYLQKENIIDESGMPKERFSAEFPKEGPSILRIQQVVRGDSAAYFCASSPLSGAESPLHFGNGTRLTVT.

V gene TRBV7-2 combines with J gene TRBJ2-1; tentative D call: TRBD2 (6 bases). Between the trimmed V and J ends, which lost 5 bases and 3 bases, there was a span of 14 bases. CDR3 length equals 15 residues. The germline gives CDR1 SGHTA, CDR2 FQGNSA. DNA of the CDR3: TGTGCCAGCAGCCCAAGGGTGGGACTCTACAATGAGCAGTTCTTC. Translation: CASSPRVGLYNEQFF.

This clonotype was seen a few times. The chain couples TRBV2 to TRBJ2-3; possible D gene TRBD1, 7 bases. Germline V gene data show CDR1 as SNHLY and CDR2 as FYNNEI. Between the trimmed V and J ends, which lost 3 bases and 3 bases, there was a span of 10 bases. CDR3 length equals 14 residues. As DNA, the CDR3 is TGTGCCAGCAGTGACCAGGGGGGTACAGATACGCAGTATTTT. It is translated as CASSDQGGTDTQYF.

The CDR3 here is CASSQDVWSNQPQHF. The CDR3 region has the DNA TGTGCCAGCAGCCAAGATGTCTGGAGCAATCAGCCCCAGCATTTT. The chain combines TRBV3-1 with TRBJ1-5; D remains unclear. CDR3 length: 15 amino acids. V lost 0 bases and J lost 1, with 7 bases in between. CDR1 and CDR2 (germline): LGHDT, YNNKEL (reference sequence).

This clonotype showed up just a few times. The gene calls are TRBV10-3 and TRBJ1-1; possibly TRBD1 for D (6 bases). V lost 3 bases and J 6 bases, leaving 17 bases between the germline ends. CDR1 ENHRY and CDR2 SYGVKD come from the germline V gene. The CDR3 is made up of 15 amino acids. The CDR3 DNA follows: TGTGCCATCAGTGATAGTTGGGGGGCTGGGGCTGAAGCTTTCTTT. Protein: CAISDSWGAGAEAFF.

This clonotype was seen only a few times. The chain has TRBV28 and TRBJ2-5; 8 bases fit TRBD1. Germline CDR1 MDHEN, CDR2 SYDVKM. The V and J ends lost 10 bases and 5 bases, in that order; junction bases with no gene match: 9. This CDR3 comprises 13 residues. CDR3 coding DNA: TGTGCCATAGACAGGGGTAGTGTGGAGACCCAGTACTTC. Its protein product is CAIDRGSVETQYF.

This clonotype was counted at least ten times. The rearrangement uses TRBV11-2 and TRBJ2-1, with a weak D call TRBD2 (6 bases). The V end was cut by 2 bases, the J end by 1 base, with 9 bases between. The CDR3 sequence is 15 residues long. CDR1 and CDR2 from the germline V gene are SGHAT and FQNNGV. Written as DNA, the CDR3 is TGTGCCAGCAGCTTACAGGCGGGATCCTACAATGAGCAGTTCTTC. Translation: CASSLQAGSYNEQFF.

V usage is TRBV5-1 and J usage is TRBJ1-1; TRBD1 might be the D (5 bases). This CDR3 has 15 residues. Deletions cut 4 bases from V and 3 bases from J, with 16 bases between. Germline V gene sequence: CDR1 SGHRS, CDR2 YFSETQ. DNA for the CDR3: TGCGCCAGCAGCCTTATCACGGGGGAGGACACTGAAGCTTTCTTT. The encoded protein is CASSLITGEDTEAFF.

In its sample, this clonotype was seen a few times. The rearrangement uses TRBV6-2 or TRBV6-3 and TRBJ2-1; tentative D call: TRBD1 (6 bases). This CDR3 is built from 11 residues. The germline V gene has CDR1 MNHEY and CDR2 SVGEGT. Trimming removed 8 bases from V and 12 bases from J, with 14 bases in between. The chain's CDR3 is CASSQGLAQFF. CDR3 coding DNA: TGTGCCAGCTCCCAGGGGCTTGCGCAGTTCTTC.

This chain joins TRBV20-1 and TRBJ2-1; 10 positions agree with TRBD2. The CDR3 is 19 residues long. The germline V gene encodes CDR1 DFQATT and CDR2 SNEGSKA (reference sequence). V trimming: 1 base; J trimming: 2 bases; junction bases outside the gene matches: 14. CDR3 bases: TGCAGTGCTAGAGGGGAGGCGCTAGCGGGGGACTCCCCCTACAATGAGCAGTTCTTC. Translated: CSARGEALAGDSPYNEQFF.

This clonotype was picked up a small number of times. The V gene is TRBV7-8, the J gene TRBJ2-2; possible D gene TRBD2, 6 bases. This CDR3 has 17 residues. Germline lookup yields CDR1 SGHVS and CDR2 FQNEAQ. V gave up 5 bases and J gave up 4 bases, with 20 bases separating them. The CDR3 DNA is TGTGCCAGCAGCCCGATGGAGGGGCCGCGAAGCACCGGGGAGCTGTTTTTT. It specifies CASSPMEGPRSTGELFF.

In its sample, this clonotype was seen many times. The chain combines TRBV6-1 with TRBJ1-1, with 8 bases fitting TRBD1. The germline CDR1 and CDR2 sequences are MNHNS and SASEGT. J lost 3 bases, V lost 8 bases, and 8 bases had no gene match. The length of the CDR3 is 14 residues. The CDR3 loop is CASGAGGWDTEAFF. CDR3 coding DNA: TGTGCCAGCGGAGCAGGGGGCTGGGACACTGAAGCTTTCTTT.

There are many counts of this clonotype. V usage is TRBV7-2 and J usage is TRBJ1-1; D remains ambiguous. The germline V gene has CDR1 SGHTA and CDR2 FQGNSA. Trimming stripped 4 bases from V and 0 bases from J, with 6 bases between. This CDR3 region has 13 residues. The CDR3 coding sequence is TGTGCCAGCAGCTCGCATATGAACACTGAAGCTTTCTTT. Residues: CASSSHMNTEAFF.

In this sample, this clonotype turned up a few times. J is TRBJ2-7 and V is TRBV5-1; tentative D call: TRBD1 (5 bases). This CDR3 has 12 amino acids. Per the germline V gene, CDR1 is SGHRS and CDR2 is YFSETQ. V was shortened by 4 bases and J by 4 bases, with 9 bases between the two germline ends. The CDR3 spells CASSNQGYEQYF. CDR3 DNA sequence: TGCGCCAGCAGCAACCAGGGTTACGAGCAGTACTTC.

CDR3 amino acids: CASSLLSGPLEKLFF. The CDR3 bases are TGTGCCAGCAGTCTACTATCGGGGCCTCTGGAAAAACTGTTTTTT. This chain joins TRBV12-3 or TRBV12-4 and TRBJ1-4, with a possible D match to TRBD1 (5 bases). CDR3 length: 15 amino acids. Trimming cost V 5 bases and J 8 bases, with 18 bases left between them.

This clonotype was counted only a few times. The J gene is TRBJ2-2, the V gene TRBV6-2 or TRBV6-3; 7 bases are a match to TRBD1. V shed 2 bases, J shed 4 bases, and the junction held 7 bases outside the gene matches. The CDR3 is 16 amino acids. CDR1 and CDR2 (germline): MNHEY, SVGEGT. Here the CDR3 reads CASSYTRQGGTGELFF. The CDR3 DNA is TGTGCCAGCAGTTACACTCGACAGGGCGGCACCGGGGAGCTGTTTTTT.